The text below deals with one T cell receptor beta chain. This entry comes from a study of blood T cell repertoires in COVID-19. Study context: Sites across the United States, Italy and Spain contributed samples from acute and convalescent COVID-19. Sample material is recorded as cDNA or gDNA derived from T cells, B-cell-depleted T cells, or PBMCs.

In the source study's methods: Amplification from reference gene primers served as the basis for estimated nucleated cell counts. Clones were sequenced by immunoSEQ multiplex PCR, and TCRdb holds only the in-frame ones, with some missing. From that table come the V and J calls and clone size; the DNA was used to work out D and trimming. Of over 100,000 clones detected, approximately 90% appear once; the ten largest clones hold 10% to 13%. The specimen was peripheral blood. This TCR was recovered from a man between 45 and 60 years old with acute or convalescent COVID-19.

CDR3 bases: TGCGCCAGCAGCCGGGACTTGGTGAACACTGAAGCTTTCTTT. Translated: CASSRDLVNTEAFF. The chain carries TRBV4-1 and TRBJ1-1; tentatively, D is TRBD1 (5 bases). Trimming left V 4 bases short and J 0 bases short, with 9 bases between. The CDR3 sequence is 14 residues long. Germline V CDR1 and CDR2: MGHRA, YSYEKL.